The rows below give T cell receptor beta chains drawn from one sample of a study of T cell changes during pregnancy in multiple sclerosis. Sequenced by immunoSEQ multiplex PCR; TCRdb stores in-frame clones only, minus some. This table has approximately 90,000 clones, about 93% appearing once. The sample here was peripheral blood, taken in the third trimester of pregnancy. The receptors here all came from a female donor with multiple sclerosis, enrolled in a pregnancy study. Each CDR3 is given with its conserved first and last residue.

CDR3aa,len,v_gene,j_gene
CASHRELTPQAQHF,14,TRBV5-5,TRBJ1-5
CTSSQPEPRQRESMNTEAFF,20,TRBV1,TRBJ1-1
CASSPTSGRAGWETQYF,17,TRBV27,TRBJ2-5
CAWETTGGNTEAFF,14,TRBV30,TRBJ1-1
CASSLGTGVNQPQHF,15,TRBV7-9,TRBJ1-5
CASSEDRAVEKLFF,14,TRBV2,TRBJ1-4
CASSSDRDNTEAFF,14,TRBV7-9,TRBJ1-1
CASSPMGGMGEQYF,14,TRBV6-6,TRBJ2-7
CASSLALASTDTQYF,15,TRBV5-1,TRBJ2-3
CASSLGPGQAPRPNEKLFF,19,TRBV7-8,TRBJ1-4
CASSLGQGASNQPQHF,16,TRBV4-1,TRBJ1-5
CASSFGTSNTEASF,14,TRBV5-8,TRBJ1-1
CASSIAGIMVSGRTGRYNEQFF,22,TRBV19,TRBJ2-1
CASSFPLAGDYNEQFF,16,TRBV5-5,TRBJ2-1
CASSFLQDYEQFF,13,TRBV5-6,TRBJ2-1
CASSEGHSTEAFF,13,TRBV6-1,TRBJ1-1
CASSEVGTGALEQYF,15,TRBV2,TRBJ2-7
CASTGARGFGGYTF,14,TRBV2,TRBJ1-2
CASSPREGLYGYTF,14,TRBV5-4,TRBJ1-2
CASSSSGGFYGYTF,14,TRBV19,TRBJ1-2